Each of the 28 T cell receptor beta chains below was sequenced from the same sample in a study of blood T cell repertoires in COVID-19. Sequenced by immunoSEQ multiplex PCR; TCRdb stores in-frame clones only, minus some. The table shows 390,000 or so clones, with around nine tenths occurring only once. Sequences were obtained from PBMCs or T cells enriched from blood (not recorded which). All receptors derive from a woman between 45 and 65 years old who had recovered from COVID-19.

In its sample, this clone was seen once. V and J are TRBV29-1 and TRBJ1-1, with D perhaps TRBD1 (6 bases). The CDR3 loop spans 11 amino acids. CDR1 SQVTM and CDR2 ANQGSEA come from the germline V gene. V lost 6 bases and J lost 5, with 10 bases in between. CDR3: CSVQGFTEAFF. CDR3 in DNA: TGCAGCGTACAGGGTTTTACTGAAGCTTTCTTT.

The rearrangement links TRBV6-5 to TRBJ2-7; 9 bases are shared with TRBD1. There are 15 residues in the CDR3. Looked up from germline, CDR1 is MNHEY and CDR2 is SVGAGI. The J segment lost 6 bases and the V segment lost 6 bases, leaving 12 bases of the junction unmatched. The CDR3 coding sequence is TGTGCCAGCAGGCACACCGGGACAGGGATCCGCGAGCAGTACTTC. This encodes CASRHTGTGIREQYF.

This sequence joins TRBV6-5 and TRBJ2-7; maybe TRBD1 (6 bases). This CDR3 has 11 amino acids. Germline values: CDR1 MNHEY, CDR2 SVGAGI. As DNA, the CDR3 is TGTACAACACTACAGGGATACGAGCAGTACTTC. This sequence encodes CTTLQGYEQYF.

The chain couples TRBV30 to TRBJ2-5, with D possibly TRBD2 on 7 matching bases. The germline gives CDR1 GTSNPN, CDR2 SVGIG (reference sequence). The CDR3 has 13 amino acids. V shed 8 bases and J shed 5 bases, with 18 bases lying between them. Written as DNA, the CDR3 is TGTGCCCAAGGGGGGGGGTCTATGGAGACCCAGTACTTC. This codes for CAQGGGSMETQYF.

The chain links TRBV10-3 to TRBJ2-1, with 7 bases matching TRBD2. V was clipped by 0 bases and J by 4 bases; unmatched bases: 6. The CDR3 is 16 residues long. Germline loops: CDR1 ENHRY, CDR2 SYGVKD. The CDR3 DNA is TGTGCCATCAGTGAGTCCACGGGGGGTTCTTACAATGAGCAGTTCTTC. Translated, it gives CAISESTGGSYNEQFF.

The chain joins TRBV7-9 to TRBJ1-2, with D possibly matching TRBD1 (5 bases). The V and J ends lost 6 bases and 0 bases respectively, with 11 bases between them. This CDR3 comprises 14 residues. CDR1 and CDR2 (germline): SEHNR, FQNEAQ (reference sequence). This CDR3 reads CASSYDRPNYGYTF. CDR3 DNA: TGTGCCAGCAGTTACGACAGACCTAACTATGGCTACACCTTC.

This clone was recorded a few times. The CDR3 protein is CASSQDTNRQGFSYNSPLHF. In DNA, the CDR3 is TGCGCCAGCAGCCAAGATACGAATCGACAGGGGTTCTCCTATAATTCACCCCTCCACTTT. The V call is TRBV4-1, the J call TRBJ1-6; 8 bases are shared with TRBD1. Trimming removed 0 bases from V and 0 bases from J; junction bases left unmatched: 10. There are 20 residues in the CDR3. Germline CDR1 MGHRA, CDR2 YSYEKL.

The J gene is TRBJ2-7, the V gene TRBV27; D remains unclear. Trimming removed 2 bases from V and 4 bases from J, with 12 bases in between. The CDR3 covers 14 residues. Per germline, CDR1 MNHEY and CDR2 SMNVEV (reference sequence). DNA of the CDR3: TGTGCCAGCAGTTTAGGTGACAAGTATTACGAGCAGTACTTC. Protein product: CASSLGDKYYEQYF.

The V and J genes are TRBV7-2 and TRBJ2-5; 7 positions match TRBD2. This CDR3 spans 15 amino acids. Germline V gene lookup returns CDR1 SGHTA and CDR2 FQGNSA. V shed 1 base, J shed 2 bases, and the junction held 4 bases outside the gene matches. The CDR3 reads CASSLVTGGQETQYF. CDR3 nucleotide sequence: TGTGCCAGCAGCTTAGTTACGGGGGGACAAGAGACCCAGTACTTC.

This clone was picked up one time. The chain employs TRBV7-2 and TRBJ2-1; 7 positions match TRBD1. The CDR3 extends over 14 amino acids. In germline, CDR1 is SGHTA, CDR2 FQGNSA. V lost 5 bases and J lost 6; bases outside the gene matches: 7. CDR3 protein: CASSPQGGSNEQFF. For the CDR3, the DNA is TGTGCCAGCAGCCCTCAAGGGGGCTCCAATGAGCAGTTCTTC.

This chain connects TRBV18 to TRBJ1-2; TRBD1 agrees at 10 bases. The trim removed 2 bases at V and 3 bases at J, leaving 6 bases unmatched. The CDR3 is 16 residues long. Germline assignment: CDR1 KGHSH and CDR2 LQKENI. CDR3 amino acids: CASSPIEDRGYYGYTF. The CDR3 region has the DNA TGTGCCAGCTCACCAATTGAGGACAGGGGGTACTATGGCTACACCTTC.

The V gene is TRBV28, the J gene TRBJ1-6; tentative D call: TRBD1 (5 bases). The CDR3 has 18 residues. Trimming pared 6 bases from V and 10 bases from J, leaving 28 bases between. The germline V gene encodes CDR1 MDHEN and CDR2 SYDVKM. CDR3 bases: TGTGCCAGCAGAACCCCCGGTGGAGGGACCAGTGGGAACTCACCCCTCCACTTT. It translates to CASRTPGGGTSGNSPLHF.

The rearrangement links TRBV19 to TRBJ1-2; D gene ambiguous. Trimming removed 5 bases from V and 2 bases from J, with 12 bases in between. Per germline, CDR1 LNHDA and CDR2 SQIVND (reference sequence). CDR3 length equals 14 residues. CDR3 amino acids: CASSSPGSNYGYTF. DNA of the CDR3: TGTGCCAGTAGTTCCCCGGGATCCAACTATGGCTACACCTTC.

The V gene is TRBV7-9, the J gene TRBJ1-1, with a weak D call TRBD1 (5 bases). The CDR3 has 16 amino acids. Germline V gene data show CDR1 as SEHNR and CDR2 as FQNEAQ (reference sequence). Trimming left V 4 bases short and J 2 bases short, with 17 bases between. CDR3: CASSSSGEDPNTEAFF. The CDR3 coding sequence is TGTGCCAGCAGCTCATCGGGGGAAGACCCTAACACTGAAGCTTTCTTT. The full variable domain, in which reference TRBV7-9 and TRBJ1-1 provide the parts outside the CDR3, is DTGVSQNPRHKITKRGQNVTFRCDPISEHNRLYWYRQTLGQGPEFLTYFQNEAQLEKSRLLSDRFSAERPKGSFSTLEIQRTEQGDSAMYLCASSSSGEDPNTEAFFGQGTRLTVV.

CDR3 sequence (DNA): TGTGCCAGCAGTCCCCCCGGGACAGGGTACGATGAGCAGTTCTTC. It codes for CASSPPGTGYDEQFF. The chain has TRBV6-2 or TRBV6-3 and TRBJ2-1, with TRBD1 matching over 9 bases. The germline gives CDR1 MNHEY, CDR2 SVGEGT. CDR3 length: 15 amino acids. V shed 5 bases, J shed 8 bases, and the junction held 10 bases outside the gene matches.

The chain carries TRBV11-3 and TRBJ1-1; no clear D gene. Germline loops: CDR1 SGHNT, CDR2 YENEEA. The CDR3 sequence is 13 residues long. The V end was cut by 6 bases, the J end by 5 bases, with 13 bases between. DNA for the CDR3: TGTGCCAGCAGTCGAACCCAGAGGACTGAAGCTTTCTTT. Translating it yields CASSRTQRTEAFF. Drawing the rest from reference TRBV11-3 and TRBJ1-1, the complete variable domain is EAGVVQSPRYKIIEKKQPVAFWCNPISGHNTLYWYLQNLGQGPELLIRYENEEAVDDSQLPKDRFSAERLKGVDSTLKIQPAELGDSAVYLCASSRTQRTEAFFGQGTRLTVV.

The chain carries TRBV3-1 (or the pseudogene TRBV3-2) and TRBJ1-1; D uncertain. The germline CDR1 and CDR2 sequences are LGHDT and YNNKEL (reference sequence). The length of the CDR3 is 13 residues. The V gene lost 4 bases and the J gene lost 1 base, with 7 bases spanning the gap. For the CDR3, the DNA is TGTGCCAGCAGCCCCCGGGAGAACACTGAAGCTTTCTTT. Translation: CASSPRENTEAFF.

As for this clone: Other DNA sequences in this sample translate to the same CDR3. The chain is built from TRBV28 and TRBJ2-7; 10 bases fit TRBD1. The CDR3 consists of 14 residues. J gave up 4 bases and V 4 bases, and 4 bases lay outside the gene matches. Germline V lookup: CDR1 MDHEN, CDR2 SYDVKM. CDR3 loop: CASSSGQGVYEQYF. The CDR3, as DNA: TGTGCCAGCAGTTCCGGACAGGGGGTTTACGAGCAGTACTTC. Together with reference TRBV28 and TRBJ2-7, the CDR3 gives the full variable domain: DVKVTQSSRYLVKRTGEKVFLECVQDMDHENMFWYRQDPGLGLRLIYFSYDVKMKEKGDIPEGYSVSREKKERFSLILESASTNQTSMYLCASSSGQGVYEQYFGPGTRLTVT.

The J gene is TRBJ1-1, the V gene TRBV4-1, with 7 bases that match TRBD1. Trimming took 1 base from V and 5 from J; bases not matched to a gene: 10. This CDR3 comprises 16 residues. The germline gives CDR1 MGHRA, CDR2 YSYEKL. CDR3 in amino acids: CASSQVGGGVRTEAFF. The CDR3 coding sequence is TGCGCCAGCAGCCAAGTAGGAGGGGGCGTTAGGACTGAAGCTTTCTTT.

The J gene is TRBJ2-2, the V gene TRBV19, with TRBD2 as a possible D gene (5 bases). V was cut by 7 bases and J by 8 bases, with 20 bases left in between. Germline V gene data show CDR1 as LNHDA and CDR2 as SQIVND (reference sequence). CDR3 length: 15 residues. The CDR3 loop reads CASTGQPGYGGELFF. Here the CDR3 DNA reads TGTGCCAGTACCGGCCAACCGGGGTACGGAGGGGAGCTGTTTTTT. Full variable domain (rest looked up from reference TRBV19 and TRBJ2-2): DGGITQSPKYLFRKEGQNVTLSCEQNLNHDAMYWYRQDPGQGLRLIYYSQIVNDFQKGDIAEGYSVSREKKESFPLTVTSAQKNPTAFYLCASTGQPGYGGELFFGEGSRLTVL.

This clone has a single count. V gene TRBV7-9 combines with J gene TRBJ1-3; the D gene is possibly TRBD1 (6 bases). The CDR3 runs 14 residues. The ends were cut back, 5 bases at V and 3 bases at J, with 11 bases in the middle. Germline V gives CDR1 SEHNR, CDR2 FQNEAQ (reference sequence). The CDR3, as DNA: TGTGCCAGCAGCCCAGGGACATTTGGAAACACCATATATTTT. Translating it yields CASSPGTFGNTIYF.

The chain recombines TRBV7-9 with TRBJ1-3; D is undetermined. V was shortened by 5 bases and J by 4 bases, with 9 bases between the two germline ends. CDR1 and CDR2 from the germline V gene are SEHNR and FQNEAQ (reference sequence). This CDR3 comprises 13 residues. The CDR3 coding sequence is TGTGCCAGCAGCCGGGGAGAGGGAAACACCATATATTTT. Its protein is CASSRGEGNTIYF.

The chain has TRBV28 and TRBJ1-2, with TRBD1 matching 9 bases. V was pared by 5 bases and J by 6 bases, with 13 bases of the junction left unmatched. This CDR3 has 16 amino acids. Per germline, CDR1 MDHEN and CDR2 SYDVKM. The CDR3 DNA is TGTGCCAGCAGTACCTCGCCGGGACAGGGTTTTCATGGCTACACCTTC. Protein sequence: CASSTSPGQGFHGYTF.

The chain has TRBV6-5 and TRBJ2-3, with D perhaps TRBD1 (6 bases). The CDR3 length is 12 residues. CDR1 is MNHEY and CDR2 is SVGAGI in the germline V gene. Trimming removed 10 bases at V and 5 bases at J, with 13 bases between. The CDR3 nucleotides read TGTGCCATCACCGAAGGGGGAGATACGCAGTATTTT. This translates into CAITEGGDTQYF.

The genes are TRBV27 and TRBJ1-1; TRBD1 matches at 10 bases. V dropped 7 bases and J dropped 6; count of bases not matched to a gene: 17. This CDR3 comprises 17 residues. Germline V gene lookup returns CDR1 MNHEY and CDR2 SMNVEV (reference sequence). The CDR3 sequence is CASIRGPGQGFNPEAFF. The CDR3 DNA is TGTGCCAGCATTAGGGGACCGGGACAGGGGTTTAACCCTGAAGCTTTCTTT.

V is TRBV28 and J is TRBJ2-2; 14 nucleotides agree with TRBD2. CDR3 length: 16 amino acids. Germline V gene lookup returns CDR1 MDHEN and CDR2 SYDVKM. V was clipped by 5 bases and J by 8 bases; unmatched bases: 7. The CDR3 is CASSRGTSGGWGELFF. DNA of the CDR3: TGTGCCAGCAGTCGCGGGACTAGCGGGGGATGGGGGGAGCTGTTTTTT. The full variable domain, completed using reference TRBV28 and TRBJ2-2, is DVKVTQSSRYLVKRTGEKVFLECVQDMDHENMFWYRQDPGLGLRLIYFSYDVKMKEKGDIPEGYSVSREKKERFSLILESASTNQTSMYLCASSRGTSGGWGELFFGEGSRLTVL.

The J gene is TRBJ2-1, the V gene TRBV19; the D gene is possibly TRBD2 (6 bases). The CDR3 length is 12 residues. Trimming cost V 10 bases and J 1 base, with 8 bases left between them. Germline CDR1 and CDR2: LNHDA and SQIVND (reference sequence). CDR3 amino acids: CATGVSYNEQFF. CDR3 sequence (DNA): TGTGCCACGGGGGTTTCCTACAATGAGCAGTTCTTC.

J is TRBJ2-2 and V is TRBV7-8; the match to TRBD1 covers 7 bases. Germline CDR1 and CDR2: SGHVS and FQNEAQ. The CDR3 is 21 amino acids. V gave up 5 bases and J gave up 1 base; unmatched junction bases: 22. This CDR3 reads CASSLEGMAIDRARNTGELFF. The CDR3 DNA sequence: TGTGCCAGCAGCCTAGAGGGGATGGCCATAGACAGGGCCAGGAACACCGGGGAGCTGTTTTTT.